The 27 T cell receptor beta chains reported below all come from one sample, sequenced in a study of shared clonotypes between healthy human individuals. Terminally differentiated effector memory CD45RA+ cells were excluded by CCR7 positive selection of CD45RO-negative cells. Clones were read by immunoSEQ multiplex PCR, and TCRdb kept only the in-frame ones, dropping some. The data contain about 2.1 million clones, around 93% of them singletons. Sequenced sample: naive CD8+ T cells from PBMCs. Source of these receptors: a man younger than 35 in good health. Some clones in this sample may be carry-over from other donors' samples.

The CDR3 spells CAWSAYLWTGDPATNEKLFF. DNA of the CDR3: TGTGCCTGGAGTGCTTACCTATGGACAGGGGATCCGGCAACTAATGAAAAACTGTTTTTT. The chain recombines TRBV30 with TRBJ1-4; 9 bases are shared with TRBD1. Germline assignment: CDR1 GTSNPN and CDR2 SVGIG (reference sequence). This CDR3 has 20 amino acids. J lost 0 bases, V lost 1 base, and 15 bases had no gene match.

The CDR3: CASTHTGGVQETQYF. CDR3 nucleotides: TGTGCCAGCACACATACAGGGGGGGTACAAGAGACCCAGTACTTC. The chain couples TRBV9 to TRBJ2-5; D possibly corresponds to TRBD1 (8 bases). CDR1 SGDLS and CDR2 YYNGEE come from the germline V gene. The CDR3 has 15 amino acids. The germline V and J ends were trimmed by 6 bases and 2 bases, with 17 bases remaining between them.

The chain couples TRBV7-9 to TRBJ2-5; D might be TRBD2 (6 bases). From germline, CDR1 is SEHNR and CDR2 FQNEAQ (reference sequence). V was trimmed by 5 bases and J by 4 bases, leaving 14 bases between them. The CDR3 extends over 14 amino acids. In DNA form, the CDR3 reads TGTGCCAGCAGCCTACCCACGGAGGGAGAGACCCAGTACTTC. This codes for CASSLPTEGETQYF.

Here the CDR3 reads CASSQGDGSYEQYF. CDR3 DNA: TGTGCCAGCAGCCAAGGGGACGGTTCCTACGAGCAGTACTTC. The rearrangement uses TRBV4-2 and TRBJ2-7; D is tentatively TRBD1 or TRBD2 (5 bases each). The CDR3 is 14 amino acids. Trimming pared 1 base from V and 1 base from J, leaving 8 bases between. From germline, CDR1 is LGHNA and CDR2 YNFKEQ.

On this clone itself: Other DNA sequences in the sample encode the same CDR3. The genes are TRBV6-6 and TRBJ2-5; D may correspond to TRBD1 or TRBD2 (6 bases each). CDR3 size: 15 residues. V was clipped by 4 bases and J by 4 bases, with 16 bases between them. Per germline, CDR1 MNHNY and CDR2 SVGAGI (reference sequence). The CDR3 is CASSSRGQGTETQYF. CDR3 in DNA: TGTGCCAGCAGTTCCCGGGGGCAGGGAACAGAGACCCAGTACTTC.

Concerning this clone itself: It may be a read error: a sequence one base away is much more abundant. The rearrangement uses TRBV6-1 and TRBJ2-1; 10 bases match TRBD2. Germline values: CDR1 MNHNS, CDR2 SASEGT. This CDR3 spans 15 amino acids. With 2 bases clipped from V and 2 bases from J, the junction kept 0 bases outside the gene matches. CDR3 sequence reads: CASSELAGAYNEQFF. The CDR3 nucleotides are TGTGCCAGCAGTGAACTAGCGGGAGCCTACAATGAGCAGTTCTTC.

This rearrangement joins TRBV14 to TRBJ2-4; 11 bases line up with TRBD1. The CDR3 has 17 residues. Germline CDR1 SGHDN, CDR2 FVKESK. V trimming: 9 bases; J trimming: 0 bases; junction bases outside the gene matches: 10. Here the CDR3 reads CASTRDRGFLAKNIQYF. The CDR3 region has the DNA TGTGCCAGTACCCGGGACAGGGGGTTCCTAGCCAAAAACATTCAGTACTTC.

V and J are TRBV14 and TRBJ2-7; D not certain. The CDR3 runs to 14 residues. V dropped 1 base and J dropped 2 bases, with 9 bases sitting between them. Germline V gives CDR1 SGHDN, CDR2 FVKESK. The CDR3 DNA reads as TGTGCCAGCAGCCAAGCGGCAGGCCCCTACGAGCAGTACTTC. This encodes CASSQAAGPYEQYF.

This chain connects TRBV6-5 to TRBJ1-2; D unresolved. CDR1 and CDR2 from the germline V gene are MNHEY and SVGAGI. Trimming cost V 6 bases and J 6 bases, with 14 bases left between them. This CDR3 comprises 13 residues. The CDR3 sequence is CASSPGQANGYTF. The DNA of the CDR3 is TGTGCCAGCAGCCCCGGGCAGGCGAATGGCTACACCTTC.

The V and J genes are TRBV6-1 and TRBJ1-2, with D unresolved. CDR3 length: 10 residues. Germline V gene data show CDR1 as MNHNS and CDR2 as SASEGT. Trimming pared 5 bases from V and 12 bases from J, leaving 10 bases between. The CDR3 nucleotides are TGTGCCAGCAGTTCCCGCCCCGACACCTTC. Protein sequence: CASSSRPDTF.

This sequence joins TRBV5-6 and TRBJ2-7; D might be TRBD1 (6 bases). In germline, CDR1 is SGHDT, CDR2 YYEEEE. The CDR3 is 14 amino acids. V lost 4 bases and J lost 3, with 14 bases in between. The CDR3 sequence: CASSETTGFYEQYF. Here the CDR3 DNA reads TGTGCCAGCAGCGAGACTACAGGGTTCTACGAGCAGTACTTC.

Notes on this clone: The same CDR3 can be traced to other DNA sequences in this sample. The chain has TRBV9 and TRBJ2-7; D gene ambiguous. There are 14 residues in the CDR3. Germline V gene sequence: CDR1 SGDLS, CDR2 YYNGEE. Trimming cost V 0 bases and J 1 base, with 8 bases left between them. CDR3 amino acids: CASSVGDVSYEQYF. CDR3 coding DNA: TGTGCCAGCAGCGTAGGGGATGTTTCCTACGAGCAGTACTTC.

This chain joins TRBV7-9 and TRBJ2-2; a weak D match, TRBD1 (5 bases). The CDR3 is made up of 13 amino acids. V lost 5 bases and J 6 bases, leaving 10 bases between the germline ends. The V gene's germline CDR1 is SEHNR and CDR2 FQNEAQ (reference sequence). CDR3 residues: CASSDRRAGELFF. CDR3 sequence (DNA): TGTGCCAGCAGCGACCGCAGGGCCGGGGAGCTGTTTTTT. Looking up the rest from reference TRBV7-9 and TRBJ2-2 gives the full variable domain: DTGVSQNPRHKITKRGQNVTFRCDPISEHNRLYWYRQTLGQGPEFLTYFQNEAQLEKSRLLSDRFSAERPKGSFSTLEIQRTEQGDSAMYLCASSDRRAGELFFGEGSRLTVL.

This rearrangement joins TRBV27 to TRBJ2-7; no definite D call. CDR1 is MNHEY, CDR2 SMNVEV, per germline (reference sequence). The V end lost 10 bases, the J end lost 0 bases, and 13 bases lay between the germline ends. CDR3 length: 13 amino acids. CDR3 in amino acids: CATHPLSSYEQYF. For the CDR3, the DNA is TGTGCCACCCACCCTTTGAGCTCCTACGAGCAGTACTTC.

The V and J genes are TRBV25-1 and TRBJ2-2, with 8 positions matching TRBD1. The CDR3 runs to 14 residues. In germline, CDR1 is MGHDK, CDR2 SYGVNS. The V and J ends lost 6 bases and 1 base, in that order; junction bases with no gene match: 1. This CDR3 is CASRGTGNTGELFF. The DNA for the CDR3 is TGTGCCAGCAGGGGGACAGGGAACACCGGGGAGCTGTTTTTT. Full variable domain (remainder filled in from reference TRBV25-1 and TRBJ2-2): EADIYQTPRYLVIGTGKKITLECSQTMGHDKMYWYQQDPGMELHLIHYSYGVNSTEKGDLSSESTVSRIRTEHFPLTLESARPSHTSQYLCASRGTGNTGELFFGEGSRLTVL.

Points on this clone: Other nucleotide sequences in the sample specify the same CDR3. The chain is built from TRBV9 and TRBJ2-3, with 9 bases aligning to TRBD2. The CDR3 loop spans 15 amino acids. Trimming took 0 bases from V and 4 from J; bases not matched to a gene: 3. Looked up from germline, CDR1 is SGDLS and CDR2 is YYNGEE. CDR3 sequence: CASSVGGGRADTQYF. The DNA of the CDR3 is TGTGCCAGCAGCGTAGGGGGCGGGAGGGCAGATACGCAGTATTTT.

For this clone: This CDR3 is also generated by other DNA sequences in the sample. This sequence joins TRBV28 and TRBJ2-1; D gene uncertain. This CDR3 contains 12 residues. The germline gives CDR1 MDHEN, CDR2 SYDVKM. V shed 4 bases and J shed 5 bases, with 6 bases lying between them. The CDR3 spells CASSSGDNEQFF. CDR3 DNA: TGTGCCAGCAGTTCCGGAGACAATGAGCAGTTCTTC.

The CDR3 region has the DNA TGTGCCAGCAGCAATCTGACAGGGTATCCTAATGAAAAACTGTTTTTT. It yields the protein CASSNLTGYPNEKLFF. V gene TRBV5-4 combines with J gene TRBJ1-4, with 7 bases fitting TRBD1. Per germline, CDR1 SGHNT and CDR2 YYREEE (reference sequence). The CDR3 is made up of 16 amino acids. The ends lost 4 bases at V and 3 bases at J; junction bases unmatched: 9.

The V gene is TRBV28, the J gene TRBJ2-1, with D perhaps TRBD2 (6 bases). Between the trimmed V and J ends, which lost 3 bases and 11 bases, there was a span of 14 bases. CDR3 length: 13 residues. Germline CDR1 MDHEN, CDR2 SYDVKM. CDR3 loop: CASSFNSGRKQFF. In DNA form, the CDR3 reads TGTGCCAGCAGTTTCAATAGCGGAAGGAAGCAGTTCTTC.

The chain uses TRBV9 and TRBJ1-3; no firm D call. Germline CDR1 and CDR2: SGDLS and YYNGEE. The CDR3 loop spans 15 amino acids. V dropped 0 bases and J dropped 0 bases, with 7 bases sitting between them. The CDR3 loop reads CASSVVASSGNTIYF. The CDR3 nucleotides are TGTGCCAGCAGCGTAGTAGCCAGCTCTGGAAACACCATATATTTT. The full variable domain, in which reference TRBV9 and TRBJ1-3 provide the parts outside the CDR3, is DSGVTQTPKHLITATGQRVTLRCSPRSGDLSVYWYQQSLDQGLQFLIQYYNGEERAKGNILERFSAQQFPDLHSELNLSSLELGDSALYFCASSVVASSGNTIYFGEGSWLTVV.

In this sample, this clone turned up once. The chain employs TRBV27 and TRBJ2-5, with 7 bases lining up with TRBD1. Germline CDR1 and CDR2: MNHEY and SMNVEV (reference sequence). V lost 5 bases to trimming and J lost 5 bases; unmatched junction nucleotides: 14. This CDR3 is 16 amino acids long. CDR3 residues: CASSRLGAGGSETQYF. The CDR3 region has the DNA TGTGCCAGCAGTCGCCTGGGGGCAGGGGGATCGGAGACCCAGTACTTC.

V gene TRBV28 combines with J gene TRBJ1-5; 7 bases fit TRBD1. This CDR3 is built from 15 residues. Germline lookup yields CDR1 MDHEN and CDR2 SYDVKM. J gave up 0 bases and V 5 bases, and 4 bases lay outside the gene matches. CDR3 in DNA: TGTGCCAGCAGTCCGGGACAGTATAGCAATCAGCCCCAGCATTTT. Protein sequence: CASSPGQYSNQPQHF.

This clone was counted once. The chain recombines TRBV28 with TRBJ2-7; TRBD1 is a possible D gene (6 bases). The CDR3 is 14 residues long. Trimming stripped 6 bases from V and 2 bases from J, with 14 bases between. Germline V lookup: CDR1 MDHEN, CDR2 SYDVKM. CDR3 protein: CASSFRDTTYEQYF. CDR3 sequence (DNA): TGTGCCAGCAGCTTCCGGGACACAACCTACGAGCAGTACTTC.

The rearrangement uses TRBV5-4 and TRBJ2-1; D is unresolved. From germline, CDR1 is SGHNT and CDR2 YYREEE (reference sequence). V dropped 4 bases and J dropped 6 bases, with 8 bases sitting between them. The CDR3 extends over 12 amino acids. CDR3: CASSVDVNEQFF. CDR3 coding DNA: TGTGCCAGCAGCGTCGATGTCAATGAGCAGTTCTTC.

The chain joins TRBV28 to TRBJ2-1, with D possibly being TRBD2 (6 bases). The CDR3 loop spans 13 amino acids. CDR1 and CDR2 from the germline V gene are MDHEN and SYDVKM. Trimming took off 4 bases at V and 3 bases at J, with 7 bases between the two ends. CDR3 nucleotides: TGTGCCAGCAGTTCGGAGGGCTACAATGAGCAGTTCTTC. Encoded protein: CASSSEGYNEQFF.

This chain uses TRBV7-2 with TRBJ2-7; 8 nucleotides align to TRBD2. CDR1 SGHTA and CDR2 FQGNSA come from the germline V gene. This CDR3 region has 15 residues. V dropped 6 bases and J dropped 4; count of bases not matched to a gene: 11. CDR3 residues: CASRAGSGSQYEQYF. The DNA for the CDR3 is TGTGCCAGCAGGGCGGGAAGCGGGAGTCAGTACGAGCAGTACTTC.

The V and J genes are TRBV5-5 and TRBJ1-4, with a possible D match to TRBD1 (5 bases). The CDR3 is 15 residues long. Germline values: CDR1 SGHKS, CDR2 YYEKEE (reference sequence). The ends were cut back, 1 base at V and 0 bases at J, with 7 bases in the middle. The chain's CDR3 is CASSLLGATNEKLFF. The CDR3 DNA reads TGTGCCAGCAGCTTGCTGGGGGCAACTAATGAAAAACTGTTTTTT.